This entry features one T cell receptor (beta chain) sequence. Every donor provided 8.5 to 10 milliliters of peripheral blood. Isolation per sample recovered at least 6 million PBMCs. This CDR3 has 14 amino acids. Per the germline V gene, CDR1 is SGHTA and CDR2 is FQGNSA. V lost 1 base and J lost 0, with 6 bases in between. This specimen belongs to a study of blood T cells in healthy people across ages. PCR was performed a second time for roughly 7 to 12 cycles using a sample-barcoded 5' primer and a J-beta primer mix. Tags on each cDNA molecule came from a template-switch adaptor with 12 random nucleotides. TCRdb reanalysed the 5' RACE reads using MiXCR and keeps one entry per CDR3 protein. The sample lists 1.5 million to 2 million distinct CDR3 sequences; about 50% were seen once.

The source is a woman between 40 and 50 years old in good health. This chain links TRBV7-2 with TRBJ1-1; D unresolved. The specimen was blood. In DNA, the CDR3 is TGTGCCAGCAGCTTAGGTCCGTTGAACACTGAAGCTTTCTTT. It translates to CASSLGPLNTEAFF.